Below are 21 T cell receptor beta chains sequenced from a single sample in a study of blood T cells in healthy people across ages. Together with a sample-barcoded 5' primer, a J-beta primer mix was included in a second PCR lasting roughly 6 to 12 cycles. MiXCR, run by TCRdb on the 5' RACE reads, gives a single entry per CDR3 protein. The data contain roughly 410,000 distinct CDR3 sequences, approximately 51% of them singletons. Sequenced input: blood. Source of these receptors: a man between 60 and 75 years old in good health.

The chain carries TRBV29-1 and TRBJ2-3; D gene uncertain. Germline V gene data show CDR1 as SQVTM and CDR2 as ANQGSEA. V lost 0 bases and J lost 2, with 6 bases in between. The CDR3 totals 13 residues. In DNA, the CDR3 is TGCAGCGTTGAAGACCATAACACAGATACGCAGTATTTT. This encodes CSVEDHNTDTQYF.

J is TRBJ2-6 and V is TRBV14, with 15 bases that match TRBD2. Germline trimming cut 4 bases from V and 2 bases from J; bases unmatched to any gene: 3. CDR1 and CDR2 from the germline V gene are SGHDN and FVKESK. This CDR3 comprises 18 residues. CDR3 DNA sequence: TGTGCCAGCAGCCTGCGGACTAGCGGGAGGGCTGGGGCCAACGTCCTGACTTTC. This translates into CASSLRTSGRAGANVLTF.

The V gene is TRBV28, the J gene TRBJ1-6, with D possibly being TRBD1 (5 bases). Trimming removed 7 bases at V and 6 bases at J, with 13 bases between. The germline CDR1 and CDR2 sequences are MDHEN and SYDVKM. CDR3 length: 14 amino acids. The CDR3 DNA reads TGTGCCAGCAACCCCGGGACGGCTAATTCACCCCTCCACTTT. This gives the protein CASNPGTANSPLHF.

This clonotype came up many times. This may be a read error: a much more frequent sequence differs by one nucleotide. This chain connects TRBV20-1 to TRBJ2-3, with a tentative D call TRBD1 (5 bases). The V end was cut by 3 bases, the J end by 3 bases, with 13 bases between. Germline V lookup: CDR1 DFQATT, CDR2 SNEGSKA (reference sequence). The CDR3 consists of 14 residues. The DNA for the CDR3 is TGCAGTGCTAGTCGGCGATACAGGACAGATACGCAGTATTTT. Amino acids: CSASRRYRTDTQYF.

This clonotype came up a few times. The chain uses TRBV15 and TRBJ2-7; tentative D call: TRBD2 (6 bases). The CDR3 runs to 15 residues. Germline V CDR1 and CDR2: LNHNV, YYDKDF (reference sequence). Trimming stripped 0 bases from V and 5 bases from J, with 14 bases between. The CDR3 coding sequence is TGTGCCACCAGCAGAGATTTGAAGGGAGGAAACGAGCAGTACTTC. Its translation is CATSRDLKGGNEQYF.

This clonotype was found a few times. The chain carries TRBV12-3 or TRBV12-4 and TRBJ2-4, with 7 bases aligning to TRBD2. The CDR3 runs to 17 residues. V lost 3 bases and J lost 0; bases outside the gene matches: 8. CDR3 nucleotide sequence: TGTGCCAGCAGTTTGACTAGCTCACCAATAGCCAAAAACATTCAGTACTTC. It is translated as CASSLTSSPIAKNIQYF.

This clonotype occurred once. The rearrangement links TRBV11-2 to TRBJ1-2; 12 bases match TRBD1. The CDR3 runs to 18 residues. V lost 0 bases to trimming and J lost 2 bases; unmatched junction nucleotides: 7. The germline CDR1 and CDR2 sequences are SGHAT and FQNNGV. CDR3 residues: CASSLEPGTGGSNYGYTF. DNA for the CDR3: TGTGCCAGCAGCTTAGAACCCGGGACAGGGGGCTCCAACTATGGCTACACCTTC.

V gene TRBV5-6 combines with J gene TRBJ2-5; 10 bases align to TRBD1. The V gene end was trimmed by 2 bases and the J gene end by 11 bases; junction bases not matched to a gene: 12. The CDR3 has 15 residues. Germline-derived CDR1 and CDR2 are SGHDT and YYEEEE. The CDR3 DNA reads TGTGCCAGCAGCTTTCCGGGGGGACAGGGGAATGAGCAGTACTTC. This sequence encodes CASSFPGGQGNEQYF.

CDR3 protein: CSVDRGGQGSTEAFF. CDR3 coding DNA: TGCAGCGTTGATCGGGGGGGGCAGGGTAGCACTGAAGCTTTCTTT. The V gene is TRBV29-1, the J gene TRBJ1-1; TRBD1 might be the D (6 bases). The CDR3 runs to 15 residues. V gave up 3 bases and J gave up 4 bases, with 18 bases separating them. Germline CDR1 is SQVTM and CDR2 is ANQGSEA.

This clonotype was recorded at least ten times. One end of the junction fails to match germline, which may point to a read error. The V and J genes are TRBV5-1 and TRBJ2-3, with D hard to call. The CDR3 consists of 13 residues. Germline V gene lookup returns CDR1 SGHRS and CDR2 YFSETQ. The CDR3 here is CASSLPVTDTQYF. The CDR3 coding sequence is TGTGCCAGCAGCTTACCGGTCACAGATACGCAGTATTTT. The complete variable domain, with remaining parts taken from reference TRBV5-1 and TRBJ2-3, reads KAGVTQTPRYLIKTRGQQVTLSCSPISGHRSVSWYQQTPGQGLQFLFEYFSETQRNKGNFPGRFSGRQFSNSRSEMNVSTLELGDSALYLCASSLPVTDTQYFGPGTRLTVL.

The chain joins TRBV4-2 to TRBJ2-4; maybe TRBD1 (5 bases). This CDR3 has 16 amino acids. In germline, CDR1 is LGHNA, CDR2 YNFKEQ. V was pared by 0 bases and J by 5 bases, with 14 bases between. This CDR3 is CASSQDLRGPENIQYF. DNA for the CDR3: TGTGCCAGCAGCCAAGACTTAAGGGGTCCGGAAAACATTCAGTACTTC.

As regards this clonotype: A much larger clone is a single base away; this may be a read error. V is TRBV12-3 or TRBV12-4 and J is TRBJ2-7; 7 bases line up with TRBD2. V shed 11 bases and J 0 bases; nucleotides not matched to a gene: 16. The CDR3 sequence is 16 residues long. The CDR3 DNA reads as TGTGCCGGCACTGAAATCGGGGAGGGCAGCTCCTACGAGCAGTACTTC. This sequence encodes CAGTEIGEGSSYEQYF.

This chain uses TRBV15 with TRBJ1-4; 8 bases are shared with TRBD1. The CDR3 sequence is 19 residues long. V lost 3 bases to trimming and J lost 3 bases; unmatched junction nucleotides: 15. Germline assignment: CDR1 LNHNV and CDR2 YYDKDF (reference sequence). CDR3 region: CATSRDGQGSVKANEKLFF. As DNA, the CDR3 is TGTGCCACCAGCAGGGATGGACAGGGAAGCGTGAAAGCTAATGAAAAACTGTTTTTT.

This clonotype was found a few times. This chain connects TRBV20-1 to TRBJ2-3; D may be TRBD2 (5 bases). Germline V gene sequence: CDR1 DFQATT, CDR2 SNEGSKA (reference sequence). V lost 4 bases, J lost 4 bases, and 18 bases lay in between. This CDR3 has 15 amino acids. The CDR3 loop reads CSANGLPKRADTQYF. As DNA, the CDR3 is TGCAGTGCTAATGGACTCCCAAAAAGAGCAGATACGCAGTATTTT.

This clonotype was found many times. The chain links TRBV20-1 to TRBJ2-4, with a possible D match to TRBD1 (5 bases). Trimming stripped 4 bases from V and 3 bases from J, with 16 bases between. Germline values: CDR1 DFQATT, CDR2 SNEGSKA (reference sequence). This CDR3 spans 15 amino acids. CDR3 loop: CSAITGVGYKNIQYF. The DNA of the CDR3 is TGCAGTGCTATAACAGGCGTGGGATACAAAAACATTCAGTACTTC.

This chain uses TRBV29-1 with TRBJ2-5; D is uncertain. Gene TRBJ2-7 matches the end of the DNA better, so the J call may be wrong. The CDR3 is 12 residues long. Germline assignment: CDR1 SQVTM and CDR2 ANQGSEA. CDR3: CSVEAVLGEQYF. The CDR3 DNA reads as TGCAGCGTTGAAGCGGTCCTGGGCGAGCAGTACTTC.

V is TRBV20-1 and J is TRBJ2-1, with 11 positions matching TRBD2. Trimming cost V 5 bases and J 8 bases; bases outside gene matches: 11. The CDR3 is 15 residues long. The germline V gene has CDR1 DFQATT and CDR2 SNEGSKA (reference sequence). DNA for the CDR3: TGCAGTGCTGAGCCCCTAGCGGGGGGTCTCTATGAGCAGTTCTTC. Translated: CSAEPLAGGLYEQFF.

The CDR3 is CASSLGGASENYEQYF. Here the CDR3 DNA reads TGTGCCAGCAGCTTAGGAGGGGCTAGCGAGAACTACGAGCAGTACTTC. The gene calls are TRBV7-8 and TRBJ2-7, with D perhaps matching TRBD2 (6 bases). Germline V gene data show CDR1 as SGHVS and CDR2 as FQNEAQ. CDR3 length: 16 residues. The V end lost 1 base, the J end lost 3 bases, and 16 bases lay between the germline ends.

The rearrangement joins TRBV6-1 to TRBJ2-3; TRBD1 might be the D (6 bases). Germline-derived CDR1 and CDR2 are MNHNS and SASEGT. V was shortened by 5 bases and J by 8 bases, with 11 bases between the two germline ends. The CDR3 covers 12 residues. CDR3 amino acids: CASSTGLGTQYF. DNA for the CDR3: TGTGCCAGCAGTACAGGGTTGGGTACGCAGTATTTT.

This clonotype was recorded a few times. The chain joins TRBV12-3 or TRBV12-4 to TRBJ1-4; D gene uncertain. The CDR3 is made up of 14 amino acids. The ends were cut back, 3 bases at V and 3 bases at J, with 8 bases in the middle. The CDR3 sequence: CASSFLRSNEKLFF. The DNA of the CDR3 is TGTGCCAGCAGTTTTCTACGGTCTAATGAAAAACTGTTTTTT.

This clonotype was found a few times. The chain uses TRBV11-2 and TRBJ1-2, with TRBD1 matching 9 bases. Germline trimming cut 5 bases from V and 6 bases from J; bases unmatched to any gene: 16. CDR3 length: 17 amino acids. The germline gives CDR1 SGHAT, CDR2 FQNNGV. In DNA form, the CDR3 reads TGTGCCAGCAGCGCCCGGACAGGGGATGTAGTGGGACATGGCTACACCTTC. Translated, it gives CASSARTGDVVGHGYTF.